This is a list of T cell receptor beta chains from one sample in a study of cytotoxic CD8 clonotypes in ibrutinib-treated CLL. The table came from immunoSEQ multiplex PCR; TCRdb's copy has only in-frame clones and leaves some out. The sample has under 200,000 clones, roughly four fifths seen once. Specimen: PBMCs, collected after 12 months of ibrutinib treatment. Receptor source: a human donor with chronic lymphocytic leukemia. CDR3s include the opening cysteine and the closing phenylalanine or tryptophan. Fields, in order: D gene, J gene, clone size, V gene, CDR3 DNA, CDR3 protein. The D gene is left open where the match is weak. A clone size is listed for some rows: how often the clone was seen (once, few, many), or a class if it is expanded.

d_gene: .
j_gene: TRBJ1-3
abundance: once
v_gene: TRBV28
CDR3nt: TGTGCCCTCGCTGGGAGCTCTGGAAACACCATATATTTT
CDR3aa: CALAGSSGNTIYF

d_gene: .
j_gene: TRBJ2-2
abundance: .
v_gene: TRBV28
CDR3nt: TGTGCCGGATCCCGTGGGGGGAACACCGGGGAGCTGTTTTTT
CDR3aa: CAGSRGGNTGELFF

d_gene: .
j_gene: TRBJ2-1
abundance: .
v_gene: TRBV28
CDR3nt: TGTGCCAGCAGTCCGTTACCTTCGACAGGGAGGGGTGAGCAGTTCTTC
CDR3aa: CASSPLPSTGRGEQFF

d_gene: .
j_gene: TRBJ2-7
abundance: .
v_gene: TRBV27
CDR3nt: TGTGCCAGCAAAAAGCTAGGCGGTACCTACGAGCAGTACTTC
CDR3aa: CASKKLGGTYEQYF

d_gene: .
j_gene: TRBJ1-3
abundance: few
v_gene: TRBV29-1
CDR3nt: TGCAGCGTTTCCGGAGGCTCTGGAAACACCATATATTTT
CDR3aa: CSVSGGSGNTIYF

d_gene: TRBD2
j_gene: TRBJ2-3
abundance: .
v_gene: TRBV4-2
CDR3nt: TGTGCCAGCAGCCAAGATCAGCCCGGGATAGCGGGAGGGACAGATACGCAGTATTTT
CDR3aa: CASSQDQPGIAGGTDTQYF

d_gene: .
j_gene: TRBJ1-4
abundance: .
v_gene: TRBV5-5
CDR3nt: TGTGCCAGCAGAGCGCAACAGGGAGGAGGCGAAAAACTGTTTTTT
CDR3aa: CASRAQQGGGEKLFF

d_gene: .
j_gene: TRBJ1-1
abundance: .
v_gene: TRBV7-9
CDR3nt: TGTGCCAGCAGCTTAGGTTCCCCTGCAGGAAACACTGAAGCTTTCTTT
CDR3aa: CASSLGSPAGNTEAFF

d_gene: .
j_gene: TRBJ1-4
abundance: .
v_gene: TRBV7-3
CDR3nt: TGTGCCAGCAGCTTTGGGGGCAATGAAAAACTGTTTTTT
CDR3aa: CASSFGGNEKLFF

d_gene: TRBD1
j_gene: TRBJ2-5
abundance: .
v_gene: TRBV19
CDR3nt: TGTGCCAGTAGTTGGGACAGGGGGCCCCAAGAGACCCAGTACTTC
CDR3aa: CASSWDRGPQETQYF

d_gene: .
j_gene: TRBJ2-3
abundance: .
v_gene: TRBV4-2
CDR3nt: TGTGCCAGCAGCCAAGGGTCCGGGGGTAGCACAGATACGCAGTATTTT
CDR3aa: CASSQGSGGSTDTQYF

d_gene: TRBD2
j_gene: TRBJ2-1
abundance: .
v_gene: TRBV4-3
CDR3nt: TGCGCCAGCAGCCAAGCGACTAGCCAAAACTCCTACAATGAGCAGTTCTTC
CDR3aa: CASSQATSQNSYNEQFF

d_gene: .
j_gene: TRBJ2-3
abundance: .
v_gene: TRBV18
CDR3nt: TGTGCCAGCTCACCCTACACAGATACGCAGTATTTT
CDR3aa: CASSPYTDTQYF

d_gene: .
j_gene: TRBJ1-1
abundance: .
v_gene: TRBV9
CDR3nt: TGTGCCAGCAGCGAGCTCAGGGAGTTGGGAGAAGCTTTCTTT
CDR3aa: CASSELRELGEAFF

d_gene: .
j_gene: TRBJ2-7
abundance: once
v_gene: TRBV30
CDR3nt: TGTGCCTGGAGTAACTTGGGGGCTAGGTCCTACGAGCAGTACTTC
CDR3aa: CAWSNLGARSYEQYF

d_gene: TRBD2
j_gene: TRBJ2-7
abundance: .
v_gene: TRBV5-1
CDR3nt: TGCGCCAGCAGCCCAAAAGGACTAGCGTACAGCTCCTACGAGCAGTACTTC
CDR3aa: CASSPKGLAYSSYEQYF

d_gene: .
j_gene: TRBJ2-1
abundance: once
v_gene: TRBV7-2
CDR3nt: TGTGCCAGCAGCTTTCATCCGGAAAACAATGAGCAGTTCTTC
CDR3aa: CASSFHPENNEQFF

d_gene: .
j_gene: TRBJ2-3
abundance: .
v_gene: TRBV5-1
CDR3nt: TGCGCCAGCACCCTCGCGGGGGCAAAAGATACGCAGTATTTT
CDR3aa: CASTLAGAKDTQYF

d_gene: .
j_gene: TRBJ2-7
abundance: .
v_gene: TRBV10-3
CDR3nt: TGTGCCATCAGTGAGTCAAACAGCTACTACGAGCAGTACTTC
CDR3aa: CAISESNSYYEQYF

d_gene: .
j_gene: TRBJ1-3
abundance: .
v_gene: TRBV5-4
CDR3nt: TGTGCCAGCAGCTTGGCGAGGTCAGGCTCTGGAAACACCATATATTTT
CDR3aa: CASSLARSGSGNTIYF

d_gene: .
j_gene: TRBJ2-5
abundance: .
v_gene: TRBV5-1
CDR3nt: TGCGCCAGCAGCTTGCAGTGGGGGGCGGGTCTGGGAGAGACCCAGTACTTC
CDR3aa: CASSLQWGAGLGETQYF

d_gene: .
j_gene: TRBJ2-6
abundance: .
v_gene: TRBV4-2
CDR3nt: TGTGCCAGCAGCCAAGAAGCTGCGGCACCAACCCTCTCTGGGGCCAACGTCCTGACTTTC
CDR3aa: CASSQEAAAPTLSGANVLTF

d_gene: .
j_gene: TRBJ1-2
abundance: .
v_gene: TRBV7-2
CDR3nt: TGTGCCAGCAGCTTAGGTATTTATGGCTACACCTTC
CDR3aa: CASSLGIYGYTF

d_gene: .
j_gene: TRBJ2-6
abundance: .
v_gene: TRBV28
CDR3nt: TGTGCCAGCAGCCCGGTGAGCGGGCGAGCCTCTGGGGCCAACGTCCTGACTTTC
CDR3aa: CASSPVSGRASGANVLTF

d_gene: .
j_gene: TRBJ2-6
abundance: few
v_gene: TRBV19
CDR3nt: TGTGCCAGTAGTATAGATGGTGTAGTCAGTGGGGCCAACGTCCTGACTTTC
CDR3aa: CASSIDGVVSGANVLTF

d_gene: .
j_gene: TRBJ1-2
abundance: .
v_gene: TRBV25-1
CDR3nt: TGTGCCAGCAGTGGAGACGGGGGCGCGAACTATGGCTACACCTTC
CDR3aa: CASSGDGGANYGYTF

d_gene: .
j_gene: TRBJ2-6
abundance: .
v_gene: TRBV7-3
CDR3nt: TGTGCCAGCAGCTTAGCTGGGGCCAACGTCCTGACTTTC
CDR3aa: CASSLAGANVLTF

d_gene: .
j_gene: TRBJ1-1
abundance: .
v_gene: TRBV29-1
CDR3nt: TGCAGCTCCGGGGTGTCTCCTACTGAAGCTTTCTTT
CDR3aa: CSSGVSPTEAFF

d_gene: .
j_gene: TRBJ2-7
abundance: .
v_gene: TRBV28
CDR3nt: TGTGCCAGCAGTCCGCACGGACCCCCTGACGAGCAGTACTTC
CDR3aa: CASSPHGPPDEQYF